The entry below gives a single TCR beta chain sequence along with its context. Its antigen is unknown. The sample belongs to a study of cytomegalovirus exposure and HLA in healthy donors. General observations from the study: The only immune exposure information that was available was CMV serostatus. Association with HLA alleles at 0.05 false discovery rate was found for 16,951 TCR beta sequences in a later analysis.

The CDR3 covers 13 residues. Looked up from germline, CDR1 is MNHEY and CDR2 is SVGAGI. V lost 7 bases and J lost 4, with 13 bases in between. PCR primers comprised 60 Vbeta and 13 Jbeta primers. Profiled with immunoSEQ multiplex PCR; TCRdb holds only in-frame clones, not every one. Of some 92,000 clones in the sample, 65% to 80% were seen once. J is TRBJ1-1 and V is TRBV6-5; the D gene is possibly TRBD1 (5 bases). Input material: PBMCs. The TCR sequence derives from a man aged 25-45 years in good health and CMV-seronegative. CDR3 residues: CASTGIEGTEAFF. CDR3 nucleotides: TGTGCCAGCACAGGGATAGAAGGCACTGAAGCTTTCTTT.